In its sample, the clone carrying this TCR beta chain was seen a few times. This sample is drawn from a study of CD8 T cells in ankylosing spondylitis. One entry per CDR3 protein results from TCRdb running MiXCR on the 5' RACE reads. Of 350,000 to 400,000 distinct CDR3 sequences detected, roughly 20% appear once; the ten largest clones hold 10% to 15%. In germline, CDR1 is LNHNV, CDR2 YYDKDF (reference sequence). The CDR3 is made up of 12 amino acids. V shed 5 bases and J shed 5 bases, with 8 bases lying between them. The chain employs TRBV15 and TRBJ2-3; possibly TRBD2 for D (6 bases). The sequenced sample was blood, either unsorted or a sorted T cell fraction (not recorded which). The sequence was obtained from a male donor with ankylosing spondylitis or in good health (not recorded which). CDR3 loop: CATSGGIDTQYF. DNA of the CDR3: TGTGCCACCAGCGGAGGGATAGATACGCAGTATTTT.